The entry that follows covers one T cell receptor (beta chain) sequence. Germline values: CDR1 MNHNS, CDR2 SASEGT. Trimming stripped 9 bases from V and 4 bases from J, with 20 bases between. CDR3 length: 15 amino acids. Unique molecular identifiers were used to barcode this TCRbeta library. MiXCR was run by TCRdb on the PCR reads, yielding one entry per CDR3 protein. This table holds some 590,000 distinct CDR3 sequences, over 9.5% found once. The data were obtained in a study of T-cell reconstitution after alpha-beta-depleted transplantation in children. This clonotype originated in a human donor who donated a stem cell graft to a child with acute myeloid leukemia. V is TRBV6-1 and J is TRBJ2-3; D is possibly TRBD1 or TRBD2 (6 bases each). The sample here was PBMCs from the stem cell graft donor, taken from the stem cell graft. Here the CDR3 reads CARKGGPRTADTQYF. DNA for the CDR3: TGTGCCAGGAAGGGGGGACCCCGTACGGCAGATACGCAGTATTTT.